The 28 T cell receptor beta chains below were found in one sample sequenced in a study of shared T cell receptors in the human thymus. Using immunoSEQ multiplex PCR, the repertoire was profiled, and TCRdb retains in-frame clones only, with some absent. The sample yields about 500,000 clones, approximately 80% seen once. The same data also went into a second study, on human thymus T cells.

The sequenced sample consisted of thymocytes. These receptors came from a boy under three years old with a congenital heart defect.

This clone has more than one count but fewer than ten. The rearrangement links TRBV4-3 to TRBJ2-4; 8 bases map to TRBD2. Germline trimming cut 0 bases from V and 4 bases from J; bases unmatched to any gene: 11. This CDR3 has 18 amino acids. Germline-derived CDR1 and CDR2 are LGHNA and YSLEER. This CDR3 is CASSQDGGGRRGKNIQYF. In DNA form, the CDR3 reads TGCGCCAGCAGCCAAGATGGAGGCGGGAGGCGGGGTAAAAACATTCAGTACTTC.

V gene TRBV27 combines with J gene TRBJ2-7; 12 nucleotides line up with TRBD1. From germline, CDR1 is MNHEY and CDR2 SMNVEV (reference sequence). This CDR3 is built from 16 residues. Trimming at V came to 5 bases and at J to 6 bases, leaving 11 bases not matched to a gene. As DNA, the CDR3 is TGTGCCAGCAGTCCGAGGGAGGGACAGGGGGCTAGCGAGCAGTACTTC. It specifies CASSPREGQGASEQYF.

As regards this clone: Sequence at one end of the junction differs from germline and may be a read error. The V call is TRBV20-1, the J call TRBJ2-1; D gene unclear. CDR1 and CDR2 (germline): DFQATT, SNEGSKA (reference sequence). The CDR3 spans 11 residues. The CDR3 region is CSASETLEQIF. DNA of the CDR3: TGCAGTGCTAGTGAGACCCTCGAACAGATCTTC.

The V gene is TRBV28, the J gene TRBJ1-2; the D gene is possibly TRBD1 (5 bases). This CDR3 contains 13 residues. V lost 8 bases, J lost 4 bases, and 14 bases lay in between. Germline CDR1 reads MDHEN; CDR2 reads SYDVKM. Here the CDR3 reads CASRGGVSYGYTF. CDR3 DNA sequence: TGTGCCAGCCGGGGGGGGGTGAGCTATGGCTACACCTTC.

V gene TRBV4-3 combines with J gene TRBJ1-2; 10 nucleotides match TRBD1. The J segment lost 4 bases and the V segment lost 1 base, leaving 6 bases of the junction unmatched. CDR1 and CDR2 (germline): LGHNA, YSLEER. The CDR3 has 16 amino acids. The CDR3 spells CASSQGTGTGVYGYTF. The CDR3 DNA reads TGCGCCAGCAGCCAAGGCACCGGGACAGGGGTCTATGGCTACACCTTC.

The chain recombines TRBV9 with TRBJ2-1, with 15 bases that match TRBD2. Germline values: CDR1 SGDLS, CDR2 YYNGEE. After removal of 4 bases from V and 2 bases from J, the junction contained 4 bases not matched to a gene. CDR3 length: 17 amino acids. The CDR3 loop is CASSNGLAGGPYNEQFF. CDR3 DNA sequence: TGTGCCAGCAGCAACGGACTAGCGGGAGGGCCCTACAATGAGCAGTTCTTC.

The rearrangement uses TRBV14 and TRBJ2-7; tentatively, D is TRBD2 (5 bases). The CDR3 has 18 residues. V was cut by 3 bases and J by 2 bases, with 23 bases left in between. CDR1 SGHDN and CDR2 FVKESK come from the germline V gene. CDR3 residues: CASSHWWPTSTCPYEQYF. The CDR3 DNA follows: TGTGCCAGCAGCCATTGGTGGCCCACTAGTACCTGTCCCTACGAGCAGTACTTC.

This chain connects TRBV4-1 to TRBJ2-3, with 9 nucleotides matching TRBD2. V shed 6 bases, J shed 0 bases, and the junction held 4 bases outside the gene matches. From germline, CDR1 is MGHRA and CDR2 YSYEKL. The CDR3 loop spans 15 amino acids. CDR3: CASRQTSGSTDTQYF. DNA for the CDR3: TGCGCCAGCAGACAGACTAGCGGTAGCACAGATACGCAGTATTTT.

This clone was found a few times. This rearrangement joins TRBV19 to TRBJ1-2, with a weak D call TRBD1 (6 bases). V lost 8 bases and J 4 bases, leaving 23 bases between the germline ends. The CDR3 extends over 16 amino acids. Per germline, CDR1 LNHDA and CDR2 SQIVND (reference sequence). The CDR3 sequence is CASGEKVSRGAYGYTF. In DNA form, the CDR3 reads TGTGCCAGTGGGGAAAAGGTGTCCAGGGGAGCCTATGGCTACACCTTC.

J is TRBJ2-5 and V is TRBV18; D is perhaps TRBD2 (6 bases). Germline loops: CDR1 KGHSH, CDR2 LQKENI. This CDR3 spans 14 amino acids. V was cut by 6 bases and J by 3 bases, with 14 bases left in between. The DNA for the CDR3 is TGTGCCAGCTCGAGGGGAGGACGGAAAGAGACCCAGTACTTC. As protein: CASSRGGRKETQYF.

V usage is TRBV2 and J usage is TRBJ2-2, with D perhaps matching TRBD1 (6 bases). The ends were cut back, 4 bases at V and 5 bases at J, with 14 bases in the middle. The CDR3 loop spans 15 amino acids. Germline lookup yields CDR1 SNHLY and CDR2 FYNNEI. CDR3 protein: CASSGKGTRTGELFF. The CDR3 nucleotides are TGTGCCAGCAGTGGGAAGGGGACAAGGACCGGGGAGCTGTTTTTT. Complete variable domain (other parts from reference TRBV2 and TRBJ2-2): EPEVTQTPSHQVTQMGQEVILRCVPISNHLYFYWYRQILGQKVEFLVSFYNNEISEKSEIFDDQFSVERPDGSNFTLKIRSTKLEDSAMYFCASSGKGTRTGELFFGEGSRLTVL.

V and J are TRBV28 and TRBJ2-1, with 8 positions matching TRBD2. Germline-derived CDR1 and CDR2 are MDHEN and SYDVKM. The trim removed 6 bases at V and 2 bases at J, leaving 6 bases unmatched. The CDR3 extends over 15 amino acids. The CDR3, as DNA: TGTGCCAGCAGCCCTGGGACTAGAACCTACAATGAGCAGTTCTTC. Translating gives CASSPGTRTYNEQFF.

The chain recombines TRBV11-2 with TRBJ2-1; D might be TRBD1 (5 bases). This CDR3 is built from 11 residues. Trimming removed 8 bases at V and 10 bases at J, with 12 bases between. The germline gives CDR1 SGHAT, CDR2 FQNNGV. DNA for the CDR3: TGTGCCAGCCAACAGGAGACGGAGCAGTTCTTC. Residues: CASQQETEQFF. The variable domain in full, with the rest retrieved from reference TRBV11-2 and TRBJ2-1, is EAGVAQSPRYKIIEKRQSVAFWCNPISGHATLYWYQQILGQGPKLLIQFQNNGVVDDSQLPKDRFSAERLKGVDSTLKIQPAKLEDSAVYLCASQQETEQFFGPGTRLTVL.

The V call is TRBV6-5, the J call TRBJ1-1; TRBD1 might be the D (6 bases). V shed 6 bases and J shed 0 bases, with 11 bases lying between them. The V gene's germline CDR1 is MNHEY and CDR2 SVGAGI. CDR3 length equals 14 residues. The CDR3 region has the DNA TGTGCCAGCAGCGTGGGACACCTGAACACTGAAGCTTTCTTT. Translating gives CASSVGHLNTEAFF.

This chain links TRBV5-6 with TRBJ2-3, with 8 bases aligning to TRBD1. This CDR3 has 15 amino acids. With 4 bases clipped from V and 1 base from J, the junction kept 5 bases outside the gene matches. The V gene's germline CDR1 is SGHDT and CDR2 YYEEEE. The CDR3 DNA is TGTGCCAGCAGCGAGGACAGGGACCGCACAGATACGCAGTATTTT. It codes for CASSEDRDRTDTQYF.

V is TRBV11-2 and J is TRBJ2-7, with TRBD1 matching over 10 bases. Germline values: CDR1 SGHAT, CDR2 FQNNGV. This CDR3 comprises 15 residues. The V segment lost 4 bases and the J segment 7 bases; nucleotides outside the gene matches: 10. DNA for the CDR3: TGTGCCAGCAGCTCATCACAAGGACAGGGGGAAGAGCAGTACTTC. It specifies CASSSSQGQGEEQYF.

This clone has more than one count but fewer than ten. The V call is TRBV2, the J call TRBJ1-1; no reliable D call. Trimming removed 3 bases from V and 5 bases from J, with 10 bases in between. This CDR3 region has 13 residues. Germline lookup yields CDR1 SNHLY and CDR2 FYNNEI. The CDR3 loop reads CASSEGGETEAFF. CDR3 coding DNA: TGTGCCAGCAGTGAGGGAGGTGAAACTGAAGCTTTCTTT.

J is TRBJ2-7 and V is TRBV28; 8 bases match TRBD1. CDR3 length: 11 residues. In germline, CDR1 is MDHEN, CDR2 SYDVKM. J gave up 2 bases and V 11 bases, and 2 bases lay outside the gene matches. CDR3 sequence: CAWGQAYEQYF. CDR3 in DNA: TGTGCCTGGGGACAGGCCTACGAGCAGTACTTC.

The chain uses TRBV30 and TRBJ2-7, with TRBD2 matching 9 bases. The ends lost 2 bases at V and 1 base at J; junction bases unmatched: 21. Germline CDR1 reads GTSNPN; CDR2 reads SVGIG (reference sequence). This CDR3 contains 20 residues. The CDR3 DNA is TGTGCCTGGAGTCGCCCCCCGAAGACTAGCGGACCCGGGGCATCCTACGAGCAGTACTTC. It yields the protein CAWSRPPKTSGPGASYEQYF.

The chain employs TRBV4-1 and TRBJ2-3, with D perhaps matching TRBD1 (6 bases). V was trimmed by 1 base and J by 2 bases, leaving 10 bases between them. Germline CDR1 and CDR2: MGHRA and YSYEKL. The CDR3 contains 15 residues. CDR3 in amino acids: CASSQGGTHTDTQYF. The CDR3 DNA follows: TGCGCCAGCAGCCAAGGTGGGACACACACAGATACGCAGTATTTT.

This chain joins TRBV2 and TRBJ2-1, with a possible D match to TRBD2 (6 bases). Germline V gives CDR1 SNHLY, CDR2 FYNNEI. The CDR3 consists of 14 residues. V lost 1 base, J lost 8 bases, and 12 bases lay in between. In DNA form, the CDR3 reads TGTGCCAGCAGTGAAGGGGGGAGGATCGATGAGCAGTTCTTC. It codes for CASSEGGRIDEQFF.

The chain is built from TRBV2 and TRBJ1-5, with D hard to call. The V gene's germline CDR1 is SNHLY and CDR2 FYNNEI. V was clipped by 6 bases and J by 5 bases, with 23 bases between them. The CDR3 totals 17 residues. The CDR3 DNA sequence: TGTGCCAGCAGATCAGATCTCCATCGGCCGGAGGATCAGCCCCAGCATTTT. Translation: CASRSDLHRPEDQPQHF.

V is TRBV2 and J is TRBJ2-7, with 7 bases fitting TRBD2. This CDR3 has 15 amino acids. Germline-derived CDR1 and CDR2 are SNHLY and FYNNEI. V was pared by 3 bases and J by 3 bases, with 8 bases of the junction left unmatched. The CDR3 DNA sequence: TGTGCCAGCAGTGAGGTGGCTAGCGGTTACTACGAGCAGTACTTC. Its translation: CASSEVASGYYEQYF.

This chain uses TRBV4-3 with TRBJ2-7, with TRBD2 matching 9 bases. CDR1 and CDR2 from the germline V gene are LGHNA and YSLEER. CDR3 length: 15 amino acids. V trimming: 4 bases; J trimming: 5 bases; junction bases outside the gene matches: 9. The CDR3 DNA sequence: TGCGCCAGCAGCCCGAGTAGCGGGAGCAACCACGAGCAGTACTTC. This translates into CASSPSSGSNHEQYF.

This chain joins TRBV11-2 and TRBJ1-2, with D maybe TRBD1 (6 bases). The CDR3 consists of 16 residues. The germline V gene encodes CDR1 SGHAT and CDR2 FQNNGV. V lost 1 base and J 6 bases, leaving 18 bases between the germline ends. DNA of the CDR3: TGTGCCAGCAGCTTAGCTCTCCGGACAGCCCCCGATGGCTACACCTTC. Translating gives CASSLALRTAPDGYTF.

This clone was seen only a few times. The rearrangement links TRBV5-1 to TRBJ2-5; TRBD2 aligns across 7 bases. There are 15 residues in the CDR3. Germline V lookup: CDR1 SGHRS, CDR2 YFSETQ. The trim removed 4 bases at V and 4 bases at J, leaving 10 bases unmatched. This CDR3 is CASSPREPGGETQYF. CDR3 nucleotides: TGCGCCAGCAGCCCCCGTGAACCGGGGGGAGAGACCCAGTACTTC.

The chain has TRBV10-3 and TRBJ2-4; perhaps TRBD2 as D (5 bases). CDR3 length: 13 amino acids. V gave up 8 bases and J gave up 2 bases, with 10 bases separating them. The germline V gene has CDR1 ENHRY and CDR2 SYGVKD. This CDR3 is CAIARDTKNIQYF. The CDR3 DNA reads TGTGCCATCGCGAGGGATACCAAAAACATTCAGTACTTC.

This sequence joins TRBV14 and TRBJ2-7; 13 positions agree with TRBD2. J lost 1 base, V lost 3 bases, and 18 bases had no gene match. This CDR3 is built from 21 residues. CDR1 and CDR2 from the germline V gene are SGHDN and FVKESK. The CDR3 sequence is CASSHRLAGGALVGSSYEQYF. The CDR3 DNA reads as TGTGCCAGCAGCCATCGACTAGCGGGAGGAGCTTTAGTCGGATCGTCCTACGAGCAGTACTTC.